The 13 T cell receptor beta chains below were found in one sample sequenced in a study of CD8 T cells in ankylosing spondylitis. From the 5' RACE reads, TCRdb called clonotypes with MiXCR, one entry per CDR3 protein. The data contain 200,000 to 250,000 distinct CDR3 sequences, about 26% of them singletons. The sample taken for sequencing was blood, either unsorted or a sorted T cell fraction (not recorded which). The receptors were gathered from a male donor with ankylosing spondylitis or in good health (not recorded which).

This clonotype was counted between two and nine times. The CDR3 bases are TGCAGTGCTAGAGATACTAACAGGGGGTCAGGCACAGATACGCAGTATTTT. Protein sequence: CSARDTNRGSGTDTQYF. The chain carries TRBV20-1 and TRBJ2-3, with 8 nucleotides matching TRBD1. This CDR3 spans 17 amino acids. Germline-derived CDR1 and CDR2 are DFQATT and SNEGSKA (reference sequence). V lost 0 bases and J lost 1; bases outside the gene matches: 9.

This clonotype appeared many times. The chain carries TRBV7-2 and TRBJ1-2; 7 nucleotides line up with TRBD1. The trim removed 3 bases at V and 8 bases at J, leaving 9 bases unmatched. This CDR3 spans 14 amino acids. The germline CDR1 and CDR2 sequences are SGHTA and FQGNSA. DNA for the CDR3: TGTGCCAGCAGCTTGATGACAGGGTTAATGGGCTACACCTTC. This encodes CASSLMTGLMGYTF. The full variable domain, in which reference TRBV7-2 and TRBJ1-2 provide the parts outside the CDR3, is GAGVSQSPSNKVTEKGKDVELRCDPISGHTALYWYRQSLGQGLEFLIYFQGNSAPDKSGLPSDRFSAERTGGSVSTLTIQRTQQEDSAVYLCASSLMTGLMGYTFGSGTRLTVV.

This clonotype showed up many times. The chain is built from TRBV12-3 or TRBV12-4 and TRBJ2-3; D gene unclear. Trimming pared 1 base from V and 4 bases from J, leaving 18 bases between. This CDR3 has 17 residues. The CDR3 region has the DNA TGTGCCAGCAGTTTAGGTAGAGGCGGTGTTTCTCCAGATACGCAGTATTTT. Its translation is CASSLGRGGVSPDTQYF.

This clonotype was counted at least ten times. The chain employs TRBV25-1 and TRBJ1-2; a possible D gene is TRBD1 (6 bases). The V gene lost 2 bases and the J gene lost 5 bases, with 12 bases spanning the gap. CDR1 and CDR2 (germline): MGHDK, SYGVNS. The CDR3 is 14 residues long. CDR3 coding DNA: TGTGCCAGCAGTGAACAACAGGGAGGGTATGGCTACACCTTC. Residues: CASSEQQGGYGYTF.

This sequence joins TRBV29-1 and TRBJ2-1; maybe TRBD2 (6 bases). This CDR3 region has 11 residues. V was trimmed by 6 bases and J by 8 bases, leaving 11 bases between them. CDR1 SQVTM and CDR2 ANQGSEA come from the germline V gene. CDR3 in amino acids: CSVGRQYEQFF. In DNA form, the CDR3 reads TGCAGCGTCGGGAGACAGTATGAGCAGTTCTTC.

On this clonotype: A read error is likely, as this CDR3 ends without the conserved phenylalanine or tryptophan. Because the CDR3's place on the DNA is in doubt, the DNA is left out and the CDR3 is given as listed by TCRdb. V is TRBV6-1 and J is TRBJ2-1; TRBD2 was called by the table and not checked on the DNA. Germline values: CDR1 MNHNS, CDR2 SASEGT. The length of the CDR3 is 10 amino acids, counting both ends. CDR3 in amino acids: CASSEGLPHI.

The chain recombines TRBV29-1 with TRBJ2-3; D might be TRBD1 (6 bases). Germline V gene data show CDR1 as SQVTM and CDR2 as ANQGSEA. The CDR3 is 14 residues long. The V end was cut by 6 bases, the J end by 2 bases, with 15 bases between. DNA of the CDR3: TGCAGCGTGGCGGACACAGGGATCACAGATACGCAGTATTTT. The encoded protein is CSVADTGITDTQYF.

The V call is TRBV7-8, the J call TRBJ1-2; D may be TRBD1 (6 bases). Germline assignment: CDR1 SGHVS and CDR2 FQNEAQ. V lost 5 bases and J 2 bases, leaving 12 bases between the germline ends. The CDR3 loop spans 14 amino acids. CDR3 DNA sequence: TGTGCCAGCAGCCGGGGACATTCCAACTATGGCTACACCTTC. It yields the protein CASSRGHSNYGYTF.

The chain carries TRBV10-3 and TRBJ2-7, with D possibly TRBD1 on 6 matching bases. The CDR3 length is 12 residues. The V gene's germline CDR1 is ENHRY and CDR2 SYGVKD. Trimming shortened V by 10 bases and J by 0 bases, and 10 bases separated the two germline ends. The CDR3 bases are TGTGCCACAGGGGACGGCTCCTACGAGCAGTACTTC. Translated, it gives CATGDGSYEQYF.

The sample holds a few counts of this clonotype. The rearrangement links TRBV2 to TRBJ2-3; D might be TRBD1 or TRBD2, each matching 5 bases. V gave up 6 bases and J gave up 0 bases, with 10 bases separating them. This CDR3 is built from 14 residues. Per germline, CDR1 SNHLY and CDR2 FYNNEI. The CDR3 DNA follows: TGTGCCAGCAGAGGGGACGGAAGCACAGATACGCAGTATTTT. Residues: CASRGDGSTDTQYF.

This clonotype was recorded at least ten times. The chain combines TRBV20-1 with TRBJ2-3; D gene uncertain. Germline CDR1 reads DFQATT; CDR2 reads SNEGSKA (reference sequence). The CDR3 is 10 amino acids. The V end was cut by 3 bases, the J end by 2 bases, with 0 bases between. The CDR3 is CSASTDTQYF. The CDR3 coding sequence is TGCAGTGCTAGCACAGATACGCAGTATTTT.

This clonotype was counted a few times. The chain carries TRBV20-1 and TRBJ2-1; 14 bases line up with TRBD2. Trimming at V came to 4 bases and at J to 9 bases, leaving 11 bases not matched to a gene. Per the germline V gene, CDR1 is DFQATT and CDR2 is SNEGSKA (reference sequence). The CDR3 runs to 16 residues. CDR3 sequence reads: CSATSVTSGRAGEQFF. As DNA, the CDR3 is TGCAGTGCTACTTCTGTGACTAGCGGGAGGGCCGGTGAGCAGTTCTTC.

The V gene is TRBV29-1, the J gene TRBJ2-1; the match to TRBD1 covers 10 bases. In germline, CDR1 is SQVTM, CDR2 ANQGSEA. The CDR3 consists of 20 residues. With V trimmed by 5 bases and J by 8 bases, 27 bases remained unmatched. CDR3 sequence (DNA): TGCAGCGTTTTGGGAACCTCACTGCGACAGGGGGCGGTCGGGCAGGATGAGCAGTTCTTC. This codes for CSVLGTSLRQGAVGQDEQFF.